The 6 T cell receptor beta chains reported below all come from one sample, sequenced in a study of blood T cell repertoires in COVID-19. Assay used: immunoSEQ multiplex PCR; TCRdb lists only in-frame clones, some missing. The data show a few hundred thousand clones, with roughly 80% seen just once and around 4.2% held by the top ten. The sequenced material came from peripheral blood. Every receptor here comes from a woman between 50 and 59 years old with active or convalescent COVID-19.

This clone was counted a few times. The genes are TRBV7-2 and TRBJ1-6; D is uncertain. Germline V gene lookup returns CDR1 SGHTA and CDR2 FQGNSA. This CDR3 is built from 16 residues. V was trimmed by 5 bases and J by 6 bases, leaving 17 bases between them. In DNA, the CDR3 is TGTGCCAGCAGCCTAGAGTCTACCCGCCCTAATTCACCCCTCCACTTT. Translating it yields CASSLESTRPNSPLHF.

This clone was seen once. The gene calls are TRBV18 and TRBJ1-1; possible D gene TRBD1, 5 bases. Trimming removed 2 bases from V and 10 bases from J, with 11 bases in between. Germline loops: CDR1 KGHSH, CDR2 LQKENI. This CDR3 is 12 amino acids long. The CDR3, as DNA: TGTGCCAGCTCACCAGAGGAGCAGGGAGCTTTCTTT. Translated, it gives CASSPEEQGAFF.

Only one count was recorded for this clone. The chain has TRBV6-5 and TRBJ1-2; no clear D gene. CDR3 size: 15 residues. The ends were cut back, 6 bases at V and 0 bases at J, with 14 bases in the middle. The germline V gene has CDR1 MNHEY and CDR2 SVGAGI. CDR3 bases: TGTGCCAGCAGCAACCCCGGAGAAGCTAACTATGGCTACACCTTC. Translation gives CASSNPGEANYGYTF.

CDR3 sequence (DNA): TGTGCCAGCAGACCGTGGTTGGCAGGGGGCAAAGAGACCCAGTACTTC. Amino acids: CASRPWLAGGKETQYF. The V gene is TRBV28, the J gene TRBJ2-5, with TRBD1 identical over 8 bases. Germline V lookup: CDR1 MDHEN, CDR2 SYDVKM. V gave up 6 bases and J gave up 3 bases; unmatched junction bases: 12. The CDR3 has 16 amino acids.

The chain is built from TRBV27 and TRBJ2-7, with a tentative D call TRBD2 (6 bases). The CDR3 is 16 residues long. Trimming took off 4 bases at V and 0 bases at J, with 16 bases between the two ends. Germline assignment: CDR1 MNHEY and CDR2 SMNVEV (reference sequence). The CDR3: CASSSPRAGSSYEQYF. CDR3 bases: TGTGCCAGCAGTTCCCCGAGGGCGGGGAGCTCCTACGAGCAGTACTTC.

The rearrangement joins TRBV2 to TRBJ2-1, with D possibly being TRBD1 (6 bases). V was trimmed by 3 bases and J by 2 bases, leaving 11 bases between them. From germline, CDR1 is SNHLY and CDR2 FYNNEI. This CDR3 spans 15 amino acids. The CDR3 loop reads CASSEDQGPYNEQFF. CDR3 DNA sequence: TGTGCCAGCAGTGAGGATCAGGGGCCCTACAATGAGCAGTTCTTC.